The subject of this entry is one T cell receptor (beta chain). The sample originates from a study of blood T cell repertoires in COVID-19. Study-level background: Specimens from acute and convalescent COVID-19 originated in the United States, Italy and Spain. The analysed material was cDNA or gDNA that came from T cells, B-cell-depleted T cells, or PBMCs.

The V and J ends lost 1 base and 10 bases respectively, with 8 bases between them. In germline, CDR1 is GTSNPN, CDR2 SVGIG (reference sequence). There are 11 residues in the CDR3. In the original processing: Amplified reference gene primers provided the basis for estimating nucleated cell counts. The repertoire was sequenced with immunoSEQ multiplex PCR; TCRdb's copy has only in-frame clones and lacks some. Clonal size and the V and J genes are those of that table, whereas D and trimming came from the DNA. The table shows around 72,000 clones, with about nine tenths occurring only once. This receptor was obtained from a man aged 70 or older with active or convalescent COVID-19. The source material was peripheral blood. This sequence joins TRBV30 and TRBJ2-1; no clear D. The CDR3, as DNA: TGTGCCTGGAGTGGCTATGAAGAGCAGTTCTTC. This encodes CAWSGYEEQFF.